This is a list of T cell receptor beta chains from one sample in a study of molecular identifiers for immune sequencing clone quantification. Using its own MiXCR run on the PCR reads, TCRdb lists one record per CDR3 protein. This sample has over 550,000 distinct CDR3 sequences, with roughly 25% found just once. Material for sequencing was naive CD8+ T cells from blood, with Jurkat cell RNA spiked in. These receptors were obtained from a human donor in good health. Some libraries in this study had Jurkat cell RNA spiked in. Both conserved end residues are part of each CDR3. Each record gives: V gene, J gene, clone size, CDR3 protein. The listing skips clone size in some rows; elsewhere it reads once, few, many or a size class.

V gene: TRBV13
J gene: TRBJ1-4
clone size: few
CDR3 protein: CASSPYIRTGSANEKLFF

V gene: TRBV27
J gene: TRBJ2-7
clone size: many
CDR3 protein: CASSLDGKYYEQYF

V gene: TRBV7-9
J gene: TRBJ1-6
clone size: few
CDR3 protein: CASSGTGTYNSPLHF

V gene: TRBV27
J gene: TRBJ1-1
clone size: -
CDR3 protein: CAGSLYNRNTEAFF

V gene: TRBV25-1
J gene: TRBJ2-7
clone size: many
CDR3 protein: CASSPLQGQEHYEQYF

V gene: TRBV10-3
J gene: TRBJ1-1
clone size: -
CDR3 protein: CAISENGSLDTEAFF

V gene: TRBV12-3/TRBV12-4
J gene: TRBJ2-3
clone size: many
CDR3 protein: CASTEGTSVSTQYF

V gene: TRBV13
J gene: TRBJ2-7
clone size: many
CDR3 protein: CASSLRGVEQYF

V gene: TRBV6-2/TRBV6-3
J gene: TRBJ2-7
clone size: many
CDR3 protein: CASSYSVGPTYEQYF

V gene: TRBV2
J gene: TRBJ1-1
clone size: many
CDR3 protein: CASSEPVSEGPEAFF

V gene: TRBV13
J gene: TRBJ2-1
clone size: -
CDR3 protein: CASSSRLAGNNEQFF

V gene: TRBV19
J gene: TRBJ2-1
clone size: few
CDR3 protein: CASISPLDEQFF